The T cell receptor beta chain described here comes from a study of T cell changes during pregnancy in multiple sclerosis. Trimming stripped 6 bases from V and 1 base from J, with 13 bases between. Germline-derived CDR1 and CDR2 are MNHEY and SVGAGI. The CDR3 runs 15 residues. Some clones are missing from TCRdb's copy, which holds only in-frame ones; the method was immunoSEQ multiplex PCR. The repertoire has under 130,000 clones, roughly 92% of them found once; the top ten carry about 0.88%. The sample in question was peripheral blood, obtained after pregnancy. V is TRBV6-5 and J is TRBJ2-1, with D perhaps TRBD1 (7 bases). The sequence came from a female donor with multiple sclerosis, enrolled in a pregnancy study. CDR3 DNA sequence: TGTGCCAGCAGCCCCCCAGGGGGGTCCTACAATGAGCAGTTCTTC. Translating it yields CASSPPGGSYNEQFF.